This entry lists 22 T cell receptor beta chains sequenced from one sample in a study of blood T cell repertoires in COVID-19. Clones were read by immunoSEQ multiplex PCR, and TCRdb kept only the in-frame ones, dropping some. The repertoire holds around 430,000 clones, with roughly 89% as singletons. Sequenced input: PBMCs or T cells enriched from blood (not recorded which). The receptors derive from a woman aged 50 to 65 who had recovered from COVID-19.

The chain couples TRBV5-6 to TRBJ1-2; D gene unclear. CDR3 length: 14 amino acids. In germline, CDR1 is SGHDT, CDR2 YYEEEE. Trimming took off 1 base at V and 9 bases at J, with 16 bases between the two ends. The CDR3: CASSLNGRYVSYTF. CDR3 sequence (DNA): TGTGCCAGCAGCTTGAACGGGAGATACGTGAGCTACACCTTC.

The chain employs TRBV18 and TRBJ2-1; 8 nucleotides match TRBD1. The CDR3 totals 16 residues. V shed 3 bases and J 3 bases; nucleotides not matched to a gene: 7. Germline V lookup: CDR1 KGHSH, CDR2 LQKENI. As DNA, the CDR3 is TGTGCCAGCTCACCTGACAGGGGTCCCAACTACAATGAGCAGTTCTTC. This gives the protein CASSPDRGPNYNEQFF.

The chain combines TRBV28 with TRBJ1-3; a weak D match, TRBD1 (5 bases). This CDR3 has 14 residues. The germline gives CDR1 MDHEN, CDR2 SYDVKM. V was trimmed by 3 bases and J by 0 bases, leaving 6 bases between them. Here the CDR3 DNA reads TGTGCCAGCAGTTTCCAGGGCTCTGGAAACACCATATATTTT. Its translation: CASSFQGSGNTIYF.

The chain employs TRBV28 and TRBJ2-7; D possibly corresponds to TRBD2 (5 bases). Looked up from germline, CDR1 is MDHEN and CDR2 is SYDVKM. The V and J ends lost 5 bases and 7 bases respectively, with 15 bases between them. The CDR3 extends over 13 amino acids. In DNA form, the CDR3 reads TGTGCCAGCAGTCCTCTAGACTACTTAGAGCAGTACTTC. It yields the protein CASSPLDYLEQYF.

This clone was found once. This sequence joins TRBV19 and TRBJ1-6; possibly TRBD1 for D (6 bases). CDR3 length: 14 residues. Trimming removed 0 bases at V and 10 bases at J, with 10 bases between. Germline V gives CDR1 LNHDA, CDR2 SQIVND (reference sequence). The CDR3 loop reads CASSIDRGRSPLHF. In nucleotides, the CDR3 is TGTGCCAGTAGTATAGACAGGGGACGATCACCCCTCCACTTT.

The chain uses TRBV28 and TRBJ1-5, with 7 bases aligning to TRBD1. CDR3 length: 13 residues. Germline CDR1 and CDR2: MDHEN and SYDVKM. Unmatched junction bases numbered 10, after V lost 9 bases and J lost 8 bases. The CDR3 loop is CASSRGAPEPQHF. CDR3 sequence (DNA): TGTGCCAGTTCCAGGGGGGCCCCGGAGCCCCAGCATTTT.

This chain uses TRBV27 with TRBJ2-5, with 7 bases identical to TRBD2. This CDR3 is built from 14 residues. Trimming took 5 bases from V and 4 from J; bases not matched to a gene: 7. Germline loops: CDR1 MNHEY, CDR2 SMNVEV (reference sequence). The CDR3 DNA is TGTGCCAGCAGTCGGGCGGGGGAGAGAGAGACCCAGTACTTC. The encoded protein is CASSRAGERETQYF.

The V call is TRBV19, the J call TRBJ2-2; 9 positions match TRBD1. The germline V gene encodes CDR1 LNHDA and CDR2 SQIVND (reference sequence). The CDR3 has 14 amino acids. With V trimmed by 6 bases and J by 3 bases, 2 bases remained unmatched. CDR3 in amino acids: CASSGQGHTGELFF. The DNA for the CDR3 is TGTGCCAGTAGCGGACAGGGGCACACCGGGGAGCTGTTTTTT.

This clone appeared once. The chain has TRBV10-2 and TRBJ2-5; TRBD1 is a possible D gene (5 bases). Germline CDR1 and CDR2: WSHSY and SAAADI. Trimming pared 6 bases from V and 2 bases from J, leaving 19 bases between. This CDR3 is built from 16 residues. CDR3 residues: CASRNLPTEQQETQYF. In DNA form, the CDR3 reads TGCGCCAGCAGGAACCTACCGACAGAACAACAAGAGACCCAGTACTTC.

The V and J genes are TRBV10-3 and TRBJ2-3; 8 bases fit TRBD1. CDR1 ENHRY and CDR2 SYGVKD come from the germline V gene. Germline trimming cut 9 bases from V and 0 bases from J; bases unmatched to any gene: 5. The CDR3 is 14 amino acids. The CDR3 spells CAMRQGLSTDTQYF. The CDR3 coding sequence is TGTGCCATGCGACAGGGGTTGAGCACAGATACGCAGTATTTT.

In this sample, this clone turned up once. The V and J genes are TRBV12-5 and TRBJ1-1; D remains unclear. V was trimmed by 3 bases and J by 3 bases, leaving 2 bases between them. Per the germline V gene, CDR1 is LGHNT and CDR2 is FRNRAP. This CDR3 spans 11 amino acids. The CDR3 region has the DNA TGTGCTAGTGGTTTCGACACTGAAGCTTTCTTT. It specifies CASGFDTEAFF.

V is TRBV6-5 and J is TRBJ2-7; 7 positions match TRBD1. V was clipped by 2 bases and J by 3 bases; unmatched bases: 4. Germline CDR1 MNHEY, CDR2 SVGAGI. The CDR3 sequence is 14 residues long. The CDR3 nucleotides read TGTGCCAGCAGTTACGTGGGACAGAGCTACGAGCAGTACTTC. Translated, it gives CASSYVGQSYEQYF.

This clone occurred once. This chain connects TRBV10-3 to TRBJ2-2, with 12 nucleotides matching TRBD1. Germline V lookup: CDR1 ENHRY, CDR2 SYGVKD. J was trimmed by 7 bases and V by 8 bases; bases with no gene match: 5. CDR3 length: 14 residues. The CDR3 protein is CAIGDRGLGGELFF. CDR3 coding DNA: TGTGCCATCGGGGACAGGGGGCTCGGCGGGGAGCTGTTTTTT.

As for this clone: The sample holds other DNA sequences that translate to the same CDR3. The CDR3 bases are TGTGCCAGCAGCGTAGGAGGGACCTACGAGCAGTACTTC. It specifies CASSVGGTYEQYF. The chain has TRBV9 and TRBJ2-7, with D possibly being TRBD2 (5 bases). The V gene lost 0 bases and the J gene lost 2 bases, with 6 bases spanning the gap. Germline CDR1 and CDR2: SGDLS and YYNGEE. CDR3 length equals 13 residues.

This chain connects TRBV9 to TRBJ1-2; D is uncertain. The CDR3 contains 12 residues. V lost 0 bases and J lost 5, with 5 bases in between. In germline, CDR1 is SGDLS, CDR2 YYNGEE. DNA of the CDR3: TGTGCCAGCAGCGTAGTAGAATATGGCTACACCTTC. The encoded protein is CASSVVEYGYTF.

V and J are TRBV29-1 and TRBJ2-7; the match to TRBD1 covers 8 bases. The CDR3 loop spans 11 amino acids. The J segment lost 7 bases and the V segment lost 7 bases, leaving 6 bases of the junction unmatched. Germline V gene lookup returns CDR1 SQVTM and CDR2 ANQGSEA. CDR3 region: CSGMTGAEQYF. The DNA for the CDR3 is TGCAGCGGCATGACAGGGGCAGAGCAGTACTTC.

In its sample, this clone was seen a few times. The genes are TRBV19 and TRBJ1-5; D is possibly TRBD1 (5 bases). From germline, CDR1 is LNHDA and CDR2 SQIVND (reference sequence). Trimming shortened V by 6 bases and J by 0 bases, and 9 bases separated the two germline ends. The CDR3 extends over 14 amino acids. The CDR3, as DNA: TGTGCCAGTAGGACCAGGGATAGCAATCAGCCCCAGCATTTT. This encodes CASRTRDSNQPQHF.

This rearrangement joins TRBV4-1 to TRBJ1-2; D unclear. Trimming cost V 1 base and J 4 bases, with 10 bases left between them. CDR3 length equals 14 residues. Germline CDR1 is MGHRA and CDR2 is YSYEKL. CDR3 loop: CASSQVWQIYGYTF. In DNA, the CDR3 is TGCGCCAGCAGCCAAGTCTGGCAGATCTATGGCTACACCTTC.

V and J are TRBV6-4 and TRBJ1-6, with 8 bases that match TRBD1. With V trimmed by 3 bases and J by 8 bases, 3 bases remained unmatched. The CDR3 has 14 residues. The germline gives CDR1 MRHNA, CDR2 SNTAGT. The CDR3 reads CASSEQGGDSPLHF. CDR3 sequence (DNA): TGTGCCAGCAGTGAACAGGGGGGGGATTCACCCCTCCACTTT.

Written as DNA, the CDR3 is TGTGCCAGCAGCCTAACAGAGCCTCCTATTGGTGGCTACACCTTC. It translates to CASSLTEPPIGGYTF. This rearrangement joins TRBV7-2 to TRBJ1-2, with D hard to call. CDR1 and CDR2 (germline): SGHTA, FQGNSA. The CDR3 length is 15 residues. Trimming removed 5 bases from V and 7 bases from J, with 20 bases in between. Based on the CDR3 plus reference TRBV7-2 and TRBJ1-2, the full variable domain is GAGVSQSPSNKVTEKGKDVELRCDPISGHTALYWYRQSLGQGLEFLIYFQGNSAPDKSGLPSDRFSAERTGGSVSTLTIQRTQQEDSAVYLCASSLTEPPIGGYTFGSGTRLTVV.

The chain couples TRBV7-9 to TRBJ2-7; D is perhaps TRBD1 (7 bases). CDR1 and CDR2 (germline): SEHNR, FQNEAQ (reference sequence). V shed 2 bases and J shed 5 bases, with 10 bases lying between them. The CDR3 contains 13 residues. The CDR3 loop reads CASSLSGGHEQYF. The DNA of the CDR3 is TGTGCCAGCAGCTTATCAGGGGGGCACGAGCAGTACTTC.

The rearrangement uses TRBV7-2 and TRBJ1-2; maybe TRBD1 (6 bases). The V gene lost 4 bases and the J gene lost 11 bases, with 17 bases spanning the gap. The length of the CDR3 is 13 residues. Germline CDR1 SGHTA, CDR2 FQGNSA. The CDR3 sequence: CASSSRGQWWYTF. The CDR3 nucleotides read TGTGCCAGCAGCTCCAGGGGACAATGGTGGTACACCTTC.